This T cell receptor (beta chain) derives from a study of T cell responses to AZD1222 COVID-19 vaccine. About this clone: What it binds is not known.

The data were produced by immunoSEQ multiplex PCR, yet TCRdb's version contains in-frame clones alone and is incomplete. The sample carries 150,000 to 200,000 clones, over 85% recorded once. The study's findings and limits: The study identified only six AZD1222 recipients as seropositive at baseline. All repertoire sampling was performed exclusively after the peak T cell response.

Per germline, CDR1 MDHEN and CDR2 SYDVKM. CDR3 size: 13 residues. Trimming left V 7 bases short and J 6 bases short, with 12 bases between. Second doses were pooled across both intervals (about 4 or about 12 weeks). The rearrangement joins TRBV28 to TRBJ2-2; no clear D. Sequences were derived from peripheral blood, sampled 28 days after the second AZD1222 dose. The TCR comes from an adult who received the AZD1222 COVID-19 vaccine. CDR3 sequence: CASMFGFAGELFF. CDR3 coding DNA: TGTGCCAGCATGTTCGGGTTTGCCGGGGAGCTGTTTTTT.